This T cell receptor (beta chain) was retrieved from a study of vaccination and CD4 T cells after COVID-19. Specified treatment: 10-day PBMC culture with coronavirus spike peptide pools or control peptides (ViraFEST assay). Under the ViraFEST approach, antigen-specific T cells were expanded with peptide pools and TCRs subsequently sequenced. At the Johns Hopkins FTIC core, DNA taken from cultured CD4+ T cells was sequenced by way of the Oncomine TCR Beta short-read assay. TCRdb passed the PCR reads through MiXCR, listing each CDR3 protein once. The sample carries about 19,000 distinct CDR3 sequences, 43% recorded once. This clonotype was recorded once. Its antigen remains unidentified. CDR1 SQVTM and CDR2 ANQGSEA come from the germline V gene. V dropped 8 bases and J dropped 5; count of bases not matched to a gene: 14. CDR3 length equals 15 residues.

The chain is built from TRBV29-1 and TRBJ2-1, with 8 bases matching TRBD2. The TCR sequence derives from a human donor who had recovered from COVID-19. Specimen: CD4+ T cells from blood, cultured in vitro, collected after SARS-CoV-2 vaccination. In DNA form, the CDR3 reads TGCAGCCTCCGCCGTGTACTAGCGGACGACAATGAGCAGTTCTTC. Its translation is CSLRRVLADDNEQFF.